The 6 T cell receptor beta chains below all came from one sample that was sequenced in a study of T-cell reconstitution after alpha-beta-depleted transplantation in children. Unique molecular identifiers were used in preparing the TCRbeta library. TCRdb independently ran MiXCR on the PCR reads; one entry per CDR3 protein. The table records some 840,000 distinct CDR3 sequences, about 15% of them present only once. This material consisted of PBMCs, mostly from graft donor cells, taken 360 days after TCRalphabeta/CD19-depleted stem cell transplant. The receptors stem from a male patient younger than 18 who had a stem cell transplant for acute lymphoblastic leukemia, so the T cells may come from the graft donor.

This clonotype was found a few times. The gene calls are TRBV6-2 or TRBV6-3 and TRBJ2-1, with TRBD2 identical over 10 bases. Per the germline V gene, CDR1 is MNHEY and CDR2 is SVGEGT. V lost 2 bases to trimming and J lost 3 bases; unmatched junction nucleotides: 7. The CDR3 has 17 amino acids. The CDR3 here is CASSYHTSGNRYNEQFF. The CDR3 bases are TGTGCCAGCAGTTACCATACTAGCGGGAATCGCTACAATGAGCAGTTCTTC.

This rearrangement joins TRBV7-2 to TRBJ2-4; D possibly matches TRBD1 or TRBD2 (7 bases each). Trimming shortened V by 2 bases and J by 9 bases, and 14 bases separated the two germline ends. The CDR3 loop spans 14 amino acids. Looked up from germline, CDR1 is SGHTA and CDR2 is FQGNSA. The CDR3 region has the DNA TGTGCCAGCAGCTTAACCCCAGGGGGGGGCATTCAGTACTTC. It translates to CASSLTPGGGIQYF.

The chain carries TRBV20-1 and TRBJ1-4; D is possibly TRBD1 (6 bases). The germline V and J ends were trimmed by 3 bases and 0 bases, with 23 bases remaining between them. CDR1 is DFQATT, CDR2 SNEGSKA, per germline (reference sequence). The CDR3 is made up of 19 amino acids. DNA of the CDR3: TGCAGTGCTAGCCGGCCGGAGCGGTCAGGGGCCGCAACTAATGAAAAACTGTTTTTT. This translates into CSASRPERSGAATNEKLFF.

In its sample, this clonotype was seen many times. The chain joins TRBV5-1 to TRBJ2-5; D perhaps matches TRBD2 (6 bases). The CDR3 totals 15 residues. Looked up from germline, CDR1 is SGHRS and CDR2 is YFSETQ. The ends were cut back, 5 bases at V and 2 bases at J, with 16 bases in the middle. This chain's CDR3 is CASRQREGGQETQYF. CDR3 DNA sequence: TGCGCCAGCAGACAACGAGAAGGAGGGCAAGAGACCCAGTACTTC.

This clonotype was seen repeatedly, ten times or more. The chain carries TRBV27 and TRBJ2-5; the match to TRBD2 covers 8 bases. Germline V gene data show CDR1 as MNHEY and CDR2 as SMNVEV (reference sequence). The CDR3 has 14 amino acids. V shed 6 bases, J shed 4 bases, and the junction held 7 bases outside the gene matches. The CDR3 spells CASRGLASGETQYF. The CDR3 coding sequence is TGTGCCAGCAGAGGACTAGCCAGCGGAGAGACCCAGTACTTC.

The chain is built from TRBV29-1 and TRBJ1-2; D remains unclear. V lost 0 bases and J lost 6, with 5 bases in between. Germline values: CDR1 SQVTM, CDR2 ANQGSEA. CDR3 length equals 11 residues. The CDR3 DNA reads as TGCAGCGTTGAAGAAGGACATGGCTACACCTTC. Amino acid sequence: CSVEEGHGYTF.